This T cell receptor beta chain was identified in a study of T cells in localized non-small cell lung cancer. TCRdb's copy holds only in-frame clones and misses some; the assay was immunoSEQ multiplex PCR. Of approximately 2,500 clones in the sample, more than 25% were seen once. Germline V gene lookup returns CDR1 MDHEN and CDR2 SYDVKM. This CDR3 has 15 amino acids. V was cut by 2 bases and J by 1 base, with 11 bases left in between. The rearrangement joins TRBV28 to TRBJ1-1; D unresolved. This receptor was obtained from a woman aged 35-75 years with stage I lung adenocarcinoma. This material consisted of lung tumor tissue, taken before any cancer treatment. The CDR3 region has the DNA TGTGCCAGCAGTTTACCCGGTGGGTCGAACACTGAAGCTTTCTTT. As protein: CASSLPGGSNTEAFF.